A single sample gave rise to the 18 T cell receptor beta chains below, sequenced in a study of blood T cell repertoires in COVID-19. Assay used: immunoSEQ multiplex PCR; TCRdb lists only in-frame clones, some missing. The repertoire holds approximately 330,000 clones, with 87% as singletons. Sequencing input: peripheral blood. Receptors originate from a man aged 25-45 years with COVID-19, enrolled during active disease.

V usage is TRBV6-5 and J usage is TRBJ2-7, with TRBD2 matching over 12 bases. The CDR3 totals 14 residues. Germline V gene sequence: CDR1 MNHEY, CDR2 SVGAGI. V shed 8 bases and J 4 bases; nucleotides not matched to a gene: 6. CDR3 amino acids: CASSLAGGPYEQYF. CDR3 sequence (DNA): TGTGCCAGCTCTCTAGCGGGAGGGCCATACGAGCAGTACTTC.

The V and J genes are TRBV5-1 and TRBJ1-6; tentative D call: TRBD1 (5 bases). The length of the CDR3 is 16 residues. Trimming removed 0 bases at V and 4 bases at J, with 11 bases between. Germline-derived CDR1 and CDR2 are SGHRS and YFSETQ. The chain's CDR3 is CASSLVGARYNSPLHF. Here the CDR3 DNA reads TGCGCCAGCAGCTTGGTTGGGGCGCGGTATAATTCACCCCTCCACTTT.

The chain is built from TRBV18 and TRBJ2-5, with TRBD2 matching over 10 bases. Trimming cost V 3 bases and J 5 bases; bases outside gene matches: 9. CDR1 KGHSH and CDR2 LQKENI come from the germline V gene. The CDR3 covers 16 residues. This CDR3 is CASSPMALAGEETQYF. CDR3 nucleotide sequence: TGTGCCAGCTCACCGATGGCTCTAGCGGGGGAGGAGACCCAGTACTTC. Supplemented by reference TRBV18 and TRBJ2-5, the full variable domain reads NAGVMQNPRHLVRRRGQEARLRCSPMKGHSHVYWYRQLPEEGLKFMVYLQKENIIDESGMPKERFSAEFPKEGPSILRIQQVVRGDSAAYFCASSPMALAGEETQYFGPGTRLLVL.

The rearrangement joins TRBV29-1 to TRBJ1-1, with 8 bases identical to TRBD1. Looked up from germline, CDR1 is SQVTM and CDR2 is ANQGSEA. The CDR3 is 10 amino acids. Unmatched junction bases numbered 5, after V lost 6 bases and J lost 11 bases. The CDR3 bases are TGCAGCGTCCGTCGGGACAGGGCTTTCTTT. It specifies CSVRRDRAFF.

The chain carries TRBV5-4 and TRBJ2-7; 8 nucleotides agree with TRBD2. V gave up 3 bases and J gave up 1 base; unmatched junction bases: 6. The length of the CDR3 is 15 residues. CDR1 is SGHNT, CDR2 YYREEE, per germline (reference sequence). The CDR3 sequence is CASSSQSGSSYEQYF. The CDR3 nucleotides are TGTGCCAGCAGCTCCCAGAGCGGGAGTTCCTACGAGCAGTACTTC.

The V call is TRBV7-2, the J call TRBJ2-7; TRBD2 matches 10 bases. Germline CDR1 is SGHTA and CDR2 is FQGNSA. After removal of 7 bases from V and 2 bases from J, the junction contained 20 bases not matched to a gene. This CDR3 has 19 residues. The CDR3 DNA follows: TGTGCCAGCACCCAAATCCCTTCAGCGGGAGGGTGGTCCCCCTACGAGCAGTACTTC. Translation gives CASTQIPSAGGWSPYEQYF.

This chain joins TRBV19 and TRBJ2-3; tentatively, D is TRBD2 (6 bases). This CDR3 contains 14 residues. Germline CDR1 reads LNHDA; CDR2 reads SQIVND (reference sequence). V lost 7 bases to trimming and J lost 4 bases, with 15 bases between them. CDR3 region: CASMQGGSADTQYF. CDR3 nucleotide sequence: TGTGCCAGTATGCAGGGAGGTAGCGCAGATACGCAGTATTTT.

The chain is built from TRBV4-3 and TRBJ1-6; the D is unclear. V was trimmed by 4 bases and J by 0 bases, leaving 7 bases between them. The CDR3 runs 15 residues. Germline CDR1 LGHNA, CDR2 YSLEER. Here the CDR3 DNA reads TGCGCCAGCAGCCGATCGGGCTCCTATAATTCACCCCTCCACTTT. This gives the protein CASSRSGSYNSPLHF.

The chain recombines TRBV7-9 with TRBJ2-7; D gene uncertain. There are 12 residues in the CDR3. Germline-derived CDR1 and CDR2 are SEHNR and FQNEAQ (reference sequence). V gave up 5 bases and J gave up 3 bases, with 8 bases separating them. CDR3 nucleotide sequence: TGTGCCAGCAGCATAGTAAACTACGAGCAGTACTTC. Translated: CASSIVNYEQYF.

V is TRBV27 and J is TRBJ2-7; TRBD1 matches at 7 bases. Germline CDR1 and CDR2: MNHEY and SMNVEV (reference sequence). The V gene end was trimmed by 5 bases and the J gene end by 0 bases; junction bases not matched to a gene: 4. CDR3 size: 14 residues. CDR3 DNA: TGTGCCAGCAGTACCGGGACAGTCTCCTACGAGCAGTACTTC. This encodes CASSTGTVSYEQYF.

DNA of the CDR3: TGTGCCACCAGTGACCCAACAGGGGCGGATACGCAGTATTTT. It encodes CATSDPTGADTQYF. V is TRBV24-1 and J is TRBJ2-3, with 7 nucleotides matching TRBD1. Germline V gene data show CDR1 as KGHDR and CDR2 as SFDVKD. V lost 4 bases and J lost 6; bases outside the gene matches: 6. CDR3 size: 14 residues.

The chain recombines TRBV7-2 with TRBJ2-7; 9 positions agree with TRBD1. Germline V gene data show CDR1 as SGHTA and CDR2 as FQGNSA. V was pared by 4 bases and J by 1 base, with 5 bases of the junction left unmatched. The CDR3 is 15 amino acids. The CDR3 loop is CASSSEGTGSYEQYF. The CDR3 region has the DNA TGTGCCAGCAGCTCTGAGGGGACAGGGTCCTACGAGCAGTACTTC. Based on the CDR3 plus reference TRBV7-2 and TRBJ2-7, the full variable domain is GAGVSQSPSNKVTEKGKDVELRCDPISGHTALYWYRQSLGQGLEFLIYFQGNSAPDKSGLPSDRFSAERTGGSVSTLTIQRTQQEDSAVYLCASSSEGTGSYEQYFGPGTRLTVT.

The V call is TRBV4-2, the J call TRBJ2-7; D gene ambiguous. CDR1 and CDR2 from the germline V gene are LGHNA and YNFKEQ. V lost 5 bases and J lost 1, with 15 bases in between. The CDR3 extends over 15 amino acids. This chain's CDR3 is CASSSSGLRSYEQYF. The DNA of the CDR3 is TGTGCCAGCAGCTCTTCCGGGTTGCGATCCTACGAGCAGTACTTC.

The V call is TRBV4-1, the J call TRBJ1-6, with 9 bases identical to TRBD1. Germline V gene sequence: CDR1 MGHRA, CDR2 YSYEKL. The CDR3 is 20 amino acids. The V and J ends lost 0 bases and 0 bases, in that order; junction bases with no gene match: 9. The DNA of the CDR3 is TGCGCCAGCAGCCAAGAGCAAGTCGGGACAGGGAGCTCCTATAATTCACCCCTCCACTTT. Protein product: CASSQEQVGTGSSYNSPLHF.

This chain connects TRBV24-1 to TRBJ1-2, with D unresolved. Looked up from germline, CDR1 is KGHDR and CDR2 is SFDVKD. This CDR3 has 13 residues. V was pared by 1 base and J by 6 bases, with 8 bases between. The CDR3 loop reads CATSDFKGDGYTF. CDR3 nucleotide sequence: TGTGCCACCAGTGATTTTAAGGGAGATGGCTACACCTTC.

The rearrangement uses TRBV6-5 and TRBJ2-6; D uncertain. The germline V and J ends were trimmed by 7 bases and 0 bases, with 10 bases remaining between them. Germline CDR1 and CDR2: MNHEY and SVGAGI. The CDR3 covers 15 residues. The CDR3 DNA is TGTGCCAGCACCCTCCAGGACTCTGGGGCCAACGTCCTGACTTTC. This encodes CASTLQDSGANVLTF.

The V gene is TRBV19, the J gene TRBJ2-1; D is uncertain. Germline V gene lookup returns CDR1 LNHDA and CDR2 SQIVND (reference sequence). Trimming stripped 5 bases from V and 6 bases from J, with 8 bases between. CDR3 length equals 12 residues. The CDR3 sequence: CASSSVLNEQFF. In DNA form, the CDR3 reads TGTGCCAGTAGTTCCGTTCTCAATGAGCAGTTCTTC.

This chain uses TRBV4-3 with TRBJ2-2, with 9 bases fitting TRBD2. Per the germline V gene, CDR1 is LGHNA and CDR2 is YSLEER. This CDR3 contains 16 residues. Trimming removed 3 bases from V and 4 bases from J; junction bases left unmatched: 6. For the CDR3, the DNA is TGCGCCAGCAGCCAGGGTAGCGGGGGACTCACCGGGGAGCTGTTTTTT. It encodes CASSQGSGGLTGELFF.